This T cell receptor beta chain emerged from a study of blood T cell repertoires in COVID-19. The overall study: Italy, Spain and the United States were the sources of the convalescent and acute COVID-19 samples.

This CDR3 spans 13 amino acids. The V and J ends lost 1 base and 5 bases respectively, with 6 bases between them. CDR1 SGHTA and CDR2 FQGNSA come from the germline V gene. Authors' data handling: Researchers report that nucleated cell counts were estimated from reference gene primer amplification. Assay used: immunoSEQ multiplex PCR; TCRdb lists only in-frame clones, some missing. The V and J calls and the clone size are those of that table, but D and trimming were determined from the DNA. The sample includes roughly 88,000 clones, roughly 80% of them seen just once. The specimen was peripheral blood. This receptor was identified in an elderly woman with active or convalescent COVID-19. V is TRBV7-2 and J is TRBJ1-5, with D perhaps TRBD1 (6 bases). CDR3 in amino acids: CASSLGTDQPQHF. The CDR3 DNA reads TGTGCCAGCAGCTTAGGGACAGATCAGCCCCAGCATTTT.